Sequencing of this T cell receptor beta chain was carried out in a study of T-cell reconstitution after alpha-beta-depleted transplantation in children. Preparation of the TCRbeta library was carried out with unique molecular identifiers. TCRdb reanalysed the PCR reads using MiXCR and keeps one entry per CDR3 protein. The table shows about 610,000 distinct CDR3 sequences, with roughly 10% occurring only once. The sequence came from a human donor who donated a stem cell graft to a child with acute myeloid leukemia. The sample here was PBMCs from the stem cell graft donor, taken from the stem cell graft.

This CDR3 is CASSMTGLSNQPQHF. CDR3 nucleotides: TGTGCCAGTAGTATGACAGGGCTTAGCAATCAGCCCCAGCATTTT. The V and J genes are TRBV19 and TRBJ1-5, with TRBD1 matching over 7 bases. With V trimmed by 3 bases and J by 0 bases, 2 bases remained unmatched. Germline-derived CDR1 and CDR2 are LNHDA and SQIVND (reference sequence). The CDR3 is 15 amino acids.